This paragraph covers one TCR beta chain sequence. The specificity of this receptor is unknown. Base-call qualities are not available, and no considerably larger clone is one nucleotide away. The library was obtained by multiplex PCR. Instrument used: Illumina HiSeq 4000. iRepertoire HTBI primers and Arm-PCR amplification of CDR3 regions were used to construct TCR beta libraries. Before sequencing, the PCR products went through gel purification. On the study's bioinformatics: Across samples, roughly 60 TRBV and 14 TRBJ segments were identified and used for gene usage analysis of CDR3 amino acid clonotypes. COPE and FqMerger were used to merge filtered high-quality paired reads into contigs. BLAST was used to align contigs to IMGT TRBV, TRBD and TRBJ reference genes, and CDR3 was defined according to IMGT. Any clonotype with a frequency above 0.1% was classified as a highly expanded clone. Shannon entropy was used to measure repertoire diversity, and the Gini coefficient was used to measure V-J evenness. A clonotype was considered public if more than one individual shared it. In TCRdb, the public reads were trimmed at Q25 with fastp and aligned with MiXCR, with productive beta chains retained. Rows with a matching CDR3 protein are joined into one entry that keeps the most common DNA and genes. Here the V and J calls rest on TCRdb's processing, not on the authors' analysis. Across this sample there are around 450,000 distinct CDR3 sequences, with under 25% seen only once. Jointly, the top ten make up roughly 7% of the sample.

What the time point label conveys for this sample: persistent/refractory GD, antithyroid drugs over 5 years with positive TRAb. For both TCR sequencing and RNA sequencing, RNA was extracted from PBMCs using TRIzol. Graves' disease was diagnosed according to American Thyroid Association guidelines. Recruitment of patients was carried out at an endocrinology department in Xi'an, China. From each patient, around 9 milliliters of peripheral blood was collected into an EDTA anticoagulant tube. Ficoll Paque Plus density gradient separation was used to isolate PBMCs, and no further T cell sorting was done. An Agilent 2100 Bioanalyzer and agarose gel were used to check RNA quality, and a NanoDrop 2000 was used to measure RNA concentration. The data originate from a study of regulatory T cells in long-lasting Graves disease (dated by TCRdb to the early 2020s). Broadly, across the study: Persistent Graves' disease was defined as antithyroid drug treatment for over 5 years with persistently positive TSH receptor autoantibodies. This study used TCR sequencing and RNA sequencing of peripheral blood to compare persistent Graves' disease patients against newly diagnosed Graves' disease patients. A total of roughly 35 samples were covered by TCR sequencing, comprising roughly 13 persistent and about 20 newly diagnosed Graves' disease patients. In the clinical cohort, patients with persistent Graves' disease had used antithyroid drugs for an average of roughly 10 years. The study was conducted in China and was registered as a clinical trial.

Paper-wide results and their limitations: Only peripheral blood was studied, because thyroid tissue, the primary lesion, was inaccessible. Persistent patients shared more public clonotypes among themselves (2,741) than newly diagnosed patients did (roughly 920). Preferential use of TRBV28, TRBJ1-2 and TRBJ2-5 was observed in persistent disease, whereas TRBV20-1 and TRBJ2-1 were favored in newly diagnosed disease. Sequencing and analysis were limited to the TCR beta chain. The authors noted that the small sample size was a limitation that may lower accuracy. Persistent Graves' disease patients showed lower TCR Shannon entropy and fewer highly expanded clones than newly diagnosed patients, suggesting clonal expansion.

Including cysteine and phenylalanine, the CDR3 has 15 amino acids. The CDR3 DNA has 45 bases and is translated from base 1. V has 0 bases trimmed and J has 3 bases trimmed; junction bases matching no gene number 0. CDR1 KGHSH and CDR2 LQKENI are derived from the germline V gene. The starting material was peripheral blood mononuclear cells (PBMCs), obtained when the disease was refractory, from a patient treated with antithyroid drugs. The rearrangement combines TRBV18 with TRBJ2-5; 11 bases in the middle match TRBD1. The clonotype comes from a female donor with Graves disease. In nucleotides, the sequence is TGTGCCAGCTCACCACCGGGACAGGGGGAAGAGACCCAGTACTTC. It translates as CASSPPGQGEETQYF.